This TCR beta chain was recorded in a study of beta chain features in type 1 diabetes. The authors reverse transcribed all of the isolated RNA, so sequencing captured expressed TCRB transcripts. Clones were sequenced by immunoSEQ multiplex PCR, and TCRdb holds only the in-frame ones, with some missing. The sample shows 20,000 to 25,000 clones, less than 75% of them seen only once. A note on this clone: Its antigen is unknown.

With 8 bases removed from V and 6 bases from J, the gap between germline ends came to 13 bases. Germline values: CDR1 MDHEN, CDR2 SYDVKM. The CDR3 consists of 13 residues. Study outcomes and limitations: All four CD4+ subsets of Type 1 diabetes patients contained TCRB CDR3s that were moderately but significantly shorter.

The TCR comes from a man between 18 and 35 years old with type 1 diabetes. What was sequenced was stem cell memory CD4+ T cells from blood. This chain links TRBV28 with TRBJ2-2; D is ambiguous. The CDR3 region is CASRRHLAGELFF. The CDR3 bases are TGTGCCAGCCGAAGACATCTGGCCGGGGAGCTGTTTTTT.